The table lists the clone carrying this TCR beta chain with many counts. Antigen specificity is unknown. Building of the TCR beta libraries involved iRepertoire HTBI primers and Arm-PCR of CDR3 regions. In the authors' workflow: Identification across samples found 60 to 75 TRBV and 15 or so TRBJ segments. MiXCR was run by TCRdb on the multiplex PCR reads, yielding one entry per CDR3 protein. The V and J calls were determined by TCRdb, not by the authors. Seen here are around 250,000 distinct CDR3 sequences, approximately 18% observed once, and the top ten hold 14%. These data come from a study of regulatory T cells in long-lasting Graves disease. Notes on the study in general: In persistent patients, shared public clonotypes (roughly 2,700) outnumbered those in new patients (roughly 1,000).

Time point specified: newly diagnosed GD, antithyroid drugs for less than 3 months. Extracted RNA from PBMCs served as the source of the TCR library. Those enrolled as patients came out of an endocrinology department in Xi'an, China. Trimming took 5 bases from V and 3 from J, leaving 15 bases between them. This CDR3 is built from 15 residues. Germline-derived CDR1 and CDR2 are SGHAT and FQNNGV. These data also formed part of another study, on T cells in Graves' hyperthyroidism and ophthalmopathy. This second study says: The model's output predicted ophthalmopathy at a median of roughly 6 months prior to onset.

This sample comprised peripheral blood mononuclear cells (PBMCs), obtained at new diagnosis, from a patient treated with antithyroid drugs. This TCR was sampled from a woman aged 25 to 39 with Graves disease. The rearrangement links TRBV11-2 to TRBJ2-3; possible D gene TRBD2, 6 bases. In nucleotides, the CDR3 is TGTGCCAGCAGCCCACTATCGGGGAGGACAGATACGCAGTATTTT. Translated: CASSPLSGRTDTQYF. Filled out from reference TRBV11-2 and TRBJ2-3, the complete variable domain reads EAGVAQSPRYKIIEKRQSVAFWCNPISGHATLYWYQQILGQGPKLLIQFQNNGVVDDSQLPKDRFSAERLKGVDSTLKIQPAKLEDSAVYLCASSPLSGRTDTQYFGPGTRLTVL.